Given below is one T cell receptor (beta chain) in context. Antigen specificity is unknown. This record belongs to a study of T and B cells in COVID-19 patients. On the study more broadly: Most recovered patients had mild to moderate COVID-19 treated as outpatients. Active-infection patients were older, median 67 years, than recovered patients, median about 32 years. Critical illness requiring mechanical ventilation or extracorporeal membrane oxygenation affected 12 of 20 active-infection patients. Study results and limitations: Active COVID-19 showed highly clonal TRB repertoires; recovery showed diversity and richness above healthy donors.

Trimming took off 3 bases at V and 4 bases at J, with 6 bases between the two ends. Per germline, CDR1 LNHDA and CDR2 SQIVND (reference sequence). The CDR3 covers 12 residues. BIOMED2 TRB-A/B primer pools were used in multiplex TRB PCR. TCRdb passed the multiplex PCR reads through MiXCR, listing each CDR3 protein once. Of around 7,500 distinct CDR3 sequences listed, about 38% are singletons. Each TRB amplification used roughly 230-550 ng of genomic DNA from blood. The TCR sequence derives from a human donor who had recovered from COVID-19. Sequencing was carried out using blood. The chain combines TRBV19 with TRBJ1-2, with D hard to call. The CDR3 reads CASSMNTYGYTF. The CDR3 DNA sequence: TGTGCCAGTAGTATGAATACCTATGGCTACACCTTC.